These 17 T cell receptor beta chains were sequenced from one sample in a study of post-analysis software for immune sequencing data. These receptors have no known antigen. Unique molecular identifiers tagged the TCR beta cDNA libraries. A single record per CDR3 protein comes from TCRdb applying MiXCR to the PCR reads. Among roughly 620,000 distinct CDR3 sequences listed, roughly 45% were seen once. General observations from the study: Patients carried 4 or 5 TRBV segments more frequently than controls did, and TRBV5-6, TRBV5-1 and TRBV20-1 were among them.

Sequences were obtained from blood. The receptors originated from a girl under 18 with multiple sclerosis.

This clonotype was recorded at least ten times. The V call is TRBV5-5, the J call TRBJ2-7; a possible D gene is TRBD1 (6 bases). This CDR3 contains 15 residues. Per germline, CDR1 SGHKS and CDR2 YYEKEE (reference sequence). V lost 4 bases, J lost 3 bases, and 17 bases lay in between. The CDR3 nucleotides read TGTGCCAGCAGCCCCGGGACAAGGGACATCTACGAGCAGTACTTC. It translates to CASSPGTRDIYEQYF.

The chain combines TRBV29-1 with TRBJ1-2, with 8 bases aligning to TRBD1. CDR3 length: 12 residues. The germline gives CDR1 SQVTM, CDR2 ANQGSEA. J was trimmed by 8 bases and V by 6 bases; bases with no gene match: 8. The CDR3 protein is CSVTGQVVGYTF. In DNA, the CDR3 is TGCAGCGTGACGGGACAGGTAGTCGGCTACACCTTC.

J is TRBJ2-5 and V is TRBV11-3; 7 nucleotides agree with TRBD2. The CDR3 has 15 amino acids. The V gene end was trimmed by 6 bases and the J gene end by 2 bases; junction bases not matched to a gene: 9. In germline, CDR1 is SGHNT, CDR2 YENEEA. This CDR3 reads CASRPPSGTQETQYF. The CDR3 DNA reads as TGTGCCAGCAGACCCCCTAGCGGAACTCAAGAGACCCAGTACTTC.

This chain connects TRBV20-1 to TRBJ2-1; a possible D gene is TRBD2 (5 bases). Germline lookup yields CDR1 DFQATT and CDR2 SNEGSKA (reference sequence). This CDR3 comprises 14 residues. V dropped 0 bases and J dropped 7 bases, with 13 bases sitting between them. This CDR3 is CSARDSVQRNEQFF. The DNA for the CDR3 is TGCAGTGCTAGAGATAGCGTGCAGAGGAATGAGCAGTTCTTC.

The DNA for the CDR3 is TGCAGCGTTCCAGACCAAGAGACCCAGTACTTC. Translated, it gives CSVPDQETQYF. The chain has TRBV29-1 and TRBJ2-5; no clear D gene. Trimming pared 5 bases from V and 0 bases from J, leaving 4 bases between. CDR1 and CDR2 (germline): SQVTM, ANQGSEA. CDR3 size: 11 residues.

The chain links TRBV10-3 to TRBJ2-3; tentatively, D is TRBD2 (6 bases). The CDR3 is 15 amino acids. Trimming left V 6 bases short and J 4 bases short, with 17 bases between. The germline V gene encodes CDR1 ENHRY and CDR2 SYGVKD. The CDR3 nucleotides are TGTGCCATCAGGGACACCGCGGGAACGGCAGATACGCAGTATTTT. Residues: CAIRDTAGTADTQYF.

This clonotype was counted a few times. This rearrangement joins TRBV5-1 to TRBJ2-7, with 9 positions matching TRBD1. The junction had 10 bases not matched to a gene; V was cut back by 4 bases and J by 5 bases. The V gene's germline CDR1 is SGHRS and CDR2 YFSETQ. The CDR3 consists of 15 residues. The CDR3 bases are TGCGCCAGCAGCCTCAACCGGGACAGGGACCACGAGCAGTACTTC. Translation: CASSLNRDRDHEQYF. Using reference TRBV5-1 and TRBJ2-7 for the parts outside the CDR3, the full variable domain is KAGVTQTPRYLIKTRGQQVTLSCSPISGHRSVSWYQQTPGQGLQFLFEYFSETQRNKGNFPGRFSGRQFSNSRSEMNVSTLELGDSALYLCASSLNRDRDHEQYFGPGTRLTVT.

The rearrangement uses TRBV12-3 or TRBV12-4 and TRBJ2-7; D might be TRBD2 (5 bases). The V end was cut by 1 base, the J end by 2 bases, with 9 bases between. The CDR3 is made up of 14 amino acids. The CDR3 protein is CASSLVGEPYEQYF. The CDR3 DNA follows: TGTGCCAGCAGTTTAGTTGGGGAGCCCTACGAGCAGTACTTC.

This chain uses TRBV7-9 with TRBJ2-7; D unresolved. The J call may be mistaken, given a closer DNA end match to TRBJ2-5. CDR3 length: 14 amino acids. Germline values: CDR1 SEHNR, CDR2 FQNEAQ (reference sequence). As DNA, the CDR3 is TGTGCCAGCAGCTTAACGGACGTCCAAGAGACCCAGTACTTC. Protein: CASSLTDVQETQYF.

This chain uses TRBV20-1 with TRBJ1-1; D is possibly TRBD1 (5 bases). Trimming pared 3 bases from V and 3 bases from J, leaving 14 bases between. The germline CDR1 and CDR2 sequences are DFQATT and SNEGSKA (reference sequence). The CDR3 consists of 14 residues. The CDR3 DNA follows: TGCAGTGCTAGGAGGGGCGGGGTACACACTGAAGCTTTCTTT. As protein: CSARRGGVHTEAFF.

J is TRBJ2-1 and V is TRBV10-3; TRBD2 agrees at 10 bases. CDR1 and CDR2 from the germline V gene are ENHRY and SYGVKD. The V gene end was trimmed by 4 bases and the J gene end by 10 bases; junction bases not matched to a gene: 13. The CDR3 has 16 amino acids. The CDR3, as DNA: TGTGCCATCAGTGTTCTCGTGGCTAGCGGGAGTTCGGAGCAGTTCTTC. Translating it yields CAISVLVASGSSEQFF.

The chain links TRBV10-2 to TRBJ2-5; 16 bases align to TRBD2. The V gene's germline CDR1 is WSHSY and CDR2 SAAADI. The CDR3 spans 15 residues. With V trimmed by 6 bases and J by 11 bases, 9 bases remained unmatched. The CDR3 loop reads CASSTGTSGGARQYF. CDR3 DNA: TGCGCCAGCAGCACCGGGACTAGCGGGGGGGCCAGGCAGTACTTC.

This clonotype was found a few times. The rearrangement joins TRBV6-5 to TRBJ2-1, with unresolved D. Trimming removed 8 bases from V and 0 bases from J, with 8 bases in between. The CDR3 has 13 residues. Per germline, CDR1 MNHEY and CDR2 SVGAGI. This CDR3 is CASAAGSYNEQFF. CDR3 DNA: TGTGCCAGCGCGGCAGGCTCCTACAATGAGCAGTTCTTC.

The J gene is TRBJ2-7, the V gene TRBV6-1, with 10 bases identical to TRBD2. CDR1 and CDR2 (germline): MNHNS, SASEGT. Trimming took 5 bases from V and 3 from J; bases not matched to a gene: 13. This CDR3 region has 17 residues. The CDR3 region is CASSPKGLASGGYEQYF. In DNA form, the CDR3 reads TGTGCCAGCAGTCCAAAGGGACTAGCGTCCGGGGGCTACGAGCAGTACTTC.

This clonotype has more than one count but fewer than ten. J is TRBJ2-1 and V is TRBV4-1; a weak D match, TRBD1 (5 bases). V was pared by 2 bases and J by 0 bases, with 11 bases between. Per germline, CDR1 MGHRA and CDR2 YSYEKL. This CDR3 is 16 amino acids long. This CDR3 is CASSQIRASSYNEQFF. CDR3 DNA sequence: TGCGCCAGCAGCCAAATCAGGGCGAGCTCCTACAATGAGCAGTTCTTC.

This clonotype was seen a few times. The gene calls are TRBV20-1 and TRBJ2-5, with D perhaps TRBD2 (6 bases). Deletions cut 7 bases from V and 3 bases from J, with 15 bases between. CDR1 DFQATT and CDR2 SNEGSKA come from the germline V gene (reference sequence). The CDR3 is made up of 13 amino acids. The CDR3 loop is CSVSIGGKETQYF. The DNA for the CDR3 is TGCAGTGTATCGATCGGGGGTAAAGAGACCCAGTACTTC.

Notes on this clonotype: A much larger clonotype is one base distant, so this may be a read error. The CDR3 sequence: CTSSLGGSAYNEQFF. Here the CDR3 DNA reads TGTACCAGCAGTCTGGGAGGGAGTGCCTACAATGAGCAGTTCTTC. V is TRBV12-3 or TRBV12-4 and J is TRBJ2-1; 7 nucleotides match TRBD2. The CDR3 length is 15 residues.